What follows are 15 T cell receptor beta chains derived from one specimen sequenced in a study of technical replicates of blood from a few donors. Profiling relied on immunoSEQ multiplex PCR, and the TCRdb table lists in-frame clones only, not all of them. The sample yields under 90,000 clones, roughly 94% seen once. The sample taken for sequencing was T cells isolated from PBMCs. Source of these receptors: a human donor in good health.

The chain uses TRBV28 and TRBJ2-7, with D perhaps matching TRBD1 (5 bases). CDR1 is MDHEN, CDR2 SYDVKM, per germline. Trimming took off 6 bases at V and 2 bases at J, with 11 bases between the two ends. This CDR3 contains 13 residues. This chain's CDR3 is CASRRGLTYEQYF. The CDR3 DNA reads as TGTGCCAGCAGAAGGGGTTTGACCTACGAGCAGTACTTC.

V usage is TRBV6-5 and J usage is TRBJ2-3; possibly TRBD2 for D (6 bases). Germline CDR1 is MNHEY and CDR2 is SVGAGI. This CDR3 has 16 residues. The V and J ends lost 0 bases and 2 bases respectively, with 12 bases between them. The CDR3 spells CASSYSGGGLTDTQYF. CDR3 bases: TGTGCCAGCAGTTACTCGGGAGGCGGTCTCACAGATACGCAGTATTTT.

This chain joins TRBV2 and TRBJ2-1; 7 positions agree with TRBD2. CDR3 length equals 15 residues. Germline trimming cut 7 bases from V and 4 bases from J; bases unmatched to any gene: 10. From germline, CDR1 is SNHLY and CDR2 FYNNEI. The CDR3 is CASTPSRLAYNEQFF. CDR3 nucleotide sequence: TGTGCCAGCACCCCCTCCAGACTAGCATACAATGAGCAGTTCTTC. Combining the CDR3 with reference TRBV2 and TRBJ2-1 gives the whole variable domain EPEVTQTPSHQVTQMGQEVILRCVPISNHLYFYWYRQILGQKVEFLVSFYNNEISEKSEIFDDQFSVERPDGSNFTLKIRSTKLEDSAMYFCASTPSRLAYNEQFFGPGTRLTVL.

CDR3 in DNA: TGCGCCAGCAGTCCCCGGACAGGCTCTTATGGCTACACCTTC. Its protein is CASSPRTGSYGYTF. This sequence joins TRBV5-1 and TRBJ1-2, with 7 bases lining up with TRBD1. Germline V gives CDR1 SGHRS, CDR2 YFSETQ. The ends lost 5 bases at V and 5 bases at J; junction bases unmatched: 9. The CDR3 runs to 14 residues.

The CDR3 coding sequence is TGTGCCTGGGGGACACCTAATCAGCCCCAGCATTTT. It specifies CAWGTPNQPQHF. The rearrangement links TRBV30 to TRBJ1-5; possibly TRBD1 for D (6 bases). V lost 5 bases, J lost 4 bases, and 9 bases lay in between. Germline V CDR1 and CDR2: GTSNPN, SVGIG (reference sequence). The CDR3 has 12 amino acids.

The J gene is TRBJ1-1, the V gene TRBV15; 9 bases are shared with TRBD1. This CDR3 spans 13 amino acids. V lost 6 bases to trimming and J lost 4 bases; unmatched junction nucleotides: 3. Germline CDR1 reads LNHNV; CDR2 reads YYDKDF (reference sequence). CDR3 coding DNA: TGTGCCACCAGGGCGACAGGGGGCACTGAAGCTTTCTTT. This translates into CATRATGGTEAFF.

The CDR3 DNA reads as TGCGCCAGCAGCCAAGGGGAGAGTGGGGCCTACGAGCAGTACTTC. It translates to CASSQGESGAYEQYF. The chain has TRBV4-1 and TRBJ2-7; TRBD2 might be the D (5 bases). This CDR3 region has 15 residues. Trimming shortened V by 1 base and J by 2 bases, and 12 bases separated the two germline ends. Germline loops: CDR1 MGHRA, CDR2 YSYEKL.

This rearrangement joins TRBV6-1 to TRBJ1-2; TRBD1 is a possible D gene (5 bases). With 2 bases removed from V and 2 bases from J, the gap between germline ends came to 12 bases. The CDR3 sequence is 15 residues long. The germline V gene has CDR1 MNHNS and CDR2 SASEGT. For the CDR3, the DNA is TGTGCCAGCAGTGAACGTGGGGGGATAAACTATGGCTACACCTTC. This encodes CASSERGGINYGYTF.

V usage is TRBV27 and J usage is TRBJ2-7, with 14 positions matching TRBD2. The CDR3 is made up of 14 amino acids. Per the germline V gene, CDR1 is MNHEY and CDR2 is SMNVEV (reference sequence). The V and J ends lost 4 bases and 5 bases, in that order; junction bases with no gene match: 1. CDR3 bases: TGTGCCAGCAGTTCGGGACTAGCGGGAGACGAGCAGTACTTC. It translates to CASSSGLAGDEQYF.

The chain links TRBV7-6 to TRBJ2-3, with 9 bases that match TRBD2. Germline loops: CDR1 SGHVS, CDR2 FNYEAQ. The CDR3 has 18 amino acids. J was trimmed by 2 bases and V by 1 base; bases with no gene match: 10. CDR3 bases: TGTGCCAGCAGCTTAGATGGGCCTAGCGGGATTGTCACAGATACGCAGTATTTT. This codes for CASSLDGPSGIVTDTQYF. The variable domain in full, completed from reference TRBV7-6 and TRBJ2-3, reads GAGVSQSPRYKVTKRGQDVALRCDPISGHVSLYWYRQALGQGPEFLTYFNYEAQQDKSGLPNDRFSAERPEGSISTLTIQRTEQRDSAMYRCASSLDGPSGIVTDTQYFGPGTRLTVL.

J is TRBJ2-2 and V is TRBV9; D gene unclear. The CDR3 is made up of 16 amino acids. Germline CDR1 SGDLS, CDR2 YYNGEE. Trimming left V 0 bases short and J 1 base short, with 10 bases between. This CDR3 is CASSVDPVRNTGELFF. For the CDR3, the DNA is TGTGCCAGCAGCGTAGATCCGGTGCGGAACACCGGGGAGCTGTTTTTT.

The V call is TRBV5-6, the J call TRBJ2-7; 11 bases match TRBD1. CDR1 SGHDT and CDR2 YYEEEE come from the germline V gene. The CDR3 is 16 residues long. The V and J ends lost 0 bases and 7 bases, in that order; junction bases with no gene match: 9. The CDR3 DNA reads TGTGCCAGCAGCTTGGCCGGGACAGGGGGTTTTGGGGAGCAGTACTTC. This codes for CASSLAGTGGFGEQYF.

This clone was seen only once. V is TRBV5-1 and J is TRBJ2-2, with no clear D. The CDR3 extends over 13 amino acids. In germline, CDR1 is SGHRS, CDR2 YFSETQ. V was pared by 1 base and J by 3 bases, with 4 bases between. In nucleotides, the CDR3 is TGCGCCAGCAGCTTGTCCGACACCGGGGAGCTGTTTTTT. Its protein is CASSLSDTGELFF.

This clone has just one count. The V call is TRBV7-9, the J call TRBJ2-7; 7 bases agree with TRBD1. V dropped 2 bases and J dropped 3; count of bases not matched to a gene: 13. The CDR3 consists of 17 residues. CDR1 is SEHNR and CDR2 is FQNEAQ in the germline V gene (reference sequence). Here the CDR3 reads CASSLTNDRTGFYEQYF. CDR3 DNA: TGTGCCAGCAGCTTAACCAACGATCGGACAGGCTTCTACGAGCAGTACTTC.

The chain links TRBV29-1 to TRBJ2-2; D gene uncertain. Germline V gives CDR1 SQVTM, CDR2 ANQGSEA. This CDR3 is 15 amino acids long. Between the trimmed V and J ends, which lost 0 bases and 4 bases, there was a span of 12 bases. CDR3 loop: CSVEDPTRLTGELFF. For the CDR3, the DNA is TGCAGCGTTGAAGACCCGACTCGACTCACCGGGGAGCTGTTTTTT.